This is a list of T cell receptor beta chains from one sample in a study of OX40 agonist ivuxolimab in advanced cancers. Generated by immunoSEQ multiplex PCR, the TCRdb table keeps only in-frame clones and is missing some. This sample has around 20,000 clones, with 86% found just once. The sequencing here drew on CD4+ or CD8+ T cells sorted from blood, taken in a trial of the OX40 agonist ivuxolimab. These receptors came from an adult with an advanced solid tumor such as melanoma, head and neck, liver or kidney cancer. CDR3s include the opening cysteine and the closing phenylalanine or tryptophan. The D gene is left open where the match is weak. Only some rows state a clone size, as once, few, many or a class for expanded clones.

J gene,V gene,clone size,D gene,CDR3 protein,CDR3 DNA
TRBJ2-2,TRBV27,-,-,CASSFNGPGELFF,TGTGCCAGCAGTTTCAACGGGCCCGGGGAGCTGTTTTTT
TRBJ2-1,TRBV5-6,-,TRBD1,CASSIQGWDEQFF,TGTGCCAGCAGCATACAGGGGTGGGATGAGCAGTTCTTC
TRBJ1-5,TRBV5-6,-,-,CASSLGGQRNNQPQHF,TGTGCCAGCAGCTTGGGGGGCCAGAGGAACAATCAGCCCCAGCATTTT
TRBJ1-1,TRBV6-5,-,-,CASSYDRPNTEAFF,TGTGCCAGCAGTTACGACAGACCGAACACTGAAGCTTTCTTT
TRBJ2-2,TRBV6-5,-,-,CASSYTNTGELFF,TGTGCCAGCAGTTATACGAACACCGGGGAGCTGTTTTTT
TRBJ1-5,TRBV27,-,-,CASSLLGARPQHF,TGTGCCAGCAGTTTGTTAGGGGCTCGCCCCCAGCATTTT
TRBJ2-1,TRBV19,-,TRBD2,CASSITSGSVEQFF,TGTGCCAGTAGTATAACTAGCGGGAGTGTTGAGCAGTTCTTC
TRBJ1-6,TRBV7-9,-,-,CASSFFPRTPLHF,TGTGCCAGCAGCTTTTTCCCTAGGACACCCCTCCACTTT
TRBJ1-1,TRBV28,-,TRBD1,CASSPDREGGTEAFF,TGTGCCAGCAGTCCCGACAGGGAAGGGGGAACTGAAGCTTTCTTT
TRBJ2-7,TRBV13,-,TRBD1,CASSSQWTGGGYEQYF,TGTGCCAGCAGCTCTCAATGGACAGGGGGTGGATACGAGCAGTACTTC
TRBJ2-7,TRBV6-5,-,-,CASSPFYEQYF,TGTGCCAGCAGTCCCTTCTACGAGCAGTACTTC
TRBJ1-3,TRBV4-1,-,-,CASSQDGISGNTIYF,TGCGCCAGCAGCCAAGACGGGATCTCTGGAAACACCATATATTTT
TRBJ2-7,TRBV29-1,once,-,CSAVTQSSYEQYF,TGCAGCGCTGTAACACAGAGCTCCTACGAGCAGTACTTC
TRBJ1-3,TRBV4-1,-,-,CASNSLTGGNTIYF,TGCGCCAGCAATTCTCTGACGGGAGGAAACACCATATATTTT
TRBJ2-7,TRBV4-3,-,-,CASSQESGINYEQYF,TGCGCCAGCAGCCAAGAGTCAGGGATTAATTACGAGCAGTACTTC
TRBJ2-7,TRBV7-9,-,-,CASSRGRGIPYEQYF,TGTGCCAGCAGCCGGGGAAGGGGCATCCCCTACGAGCAGTACTTC
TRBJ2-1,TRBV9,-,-,CASSAKGGAYNEQFF,TGTGCCAGCAGCGCGAAGGGCGGGGCATACAATGAGCAGTTCTTC
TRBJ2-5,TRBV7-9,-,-,CASSSFSGPIQETQYF,TGTGCCAGCAGCTCTTTTTCAGGGCCTATCCAAGAGACCCAGTACTTC
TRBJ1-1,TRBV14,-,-,CASSQDAGGMNTEAFF,TGTGCCAGCAGCCAAGATGCCGGTGGTATGAACACTGAAGCTTTCTTT
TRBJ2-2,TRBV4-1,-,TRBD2,CASSQESSGSAANTGELFF,TGCGCCAGCAGCCAAGAATCTAGCGGGAGCGCAGCGAACACCGGGGAGCTGTTTTTT
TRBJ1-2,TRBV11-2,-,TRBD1,CASSFGQGLGGYTF,TGTGCCAGCAGCTTTGGACAGGGGCTTGGTGGCTACACCTTC
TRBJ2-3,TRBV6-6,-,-,CASSSWVTGTDTQYF,TGTGCCAGCAGTTCCTGGGTAACGGGCACAGATACGCAGTATTTT
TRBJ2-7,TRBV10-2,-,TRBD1,CASRRDRVYDEQYF,TGCGCCAGCAGGCGAGACAGGGTTTACGACGAGCAGTACTTC
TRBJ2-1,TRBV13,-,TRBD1,CASSPPGTDEQFF,TGTGCCAGCAGCCCCCCCGGGACAGATGAGCAGTTCTTC
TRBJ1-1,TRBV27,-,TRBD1,CASSPGQMNTEAFF,TGTGCCAGTAGCCCGGGACAGATGAACACTGAAGCTTTCTTT
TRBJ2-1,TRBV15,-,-,CATSKGPGGTDEQFF,TGTGCCACCAGCAAAGGGCCAGGGGGGACGGATGAGCAGTTCTTC
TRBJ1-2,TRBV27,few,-,CASSFRGVLGGYTF,TGTGCCAGCAGTTTCCGGGGGGTCCTCGGGGGCTACACCTTC
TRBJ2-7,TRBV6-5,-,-,CASSSYRGAIDEQYF,TGTGCCAGCAGTTCGTACCGGGGGGCGATCGACGAGCAGTACTTC
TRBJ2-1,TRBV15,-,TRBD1,CATSREGRGSYNEQFF,TGTGCCACCAGCAGAGAGGGCAGGGGGTCCTACAATGAGCAGTTCTTC
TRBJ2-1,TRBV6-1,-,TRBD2,CASSAPASGMYNEQFF,TGTGCCAGCAGTGCTCCGGCTAGCGGGATGTACAATGAGCAGTTCTTC
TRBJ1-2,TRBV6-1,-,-,CASTTGRMDDYGYTF,TGTGCCAGCACCACCGGGAGGATGGATGACTATGGCTACACCTTC
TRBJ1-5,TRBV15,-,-,CATSRDRGLDQPQHF,TGTGCCACCAGCAGAGACAGGGGCTTGGATCAGCCCCAGCATTTT
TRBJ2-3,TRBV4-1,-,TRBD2,CASSQDPGGGRTTTQYF,TGCGCCAGCAGCCAAGATCCTGGGGGAGGGAGAACAACAACGCAGTATTTT
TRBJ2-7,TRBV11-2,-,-,CASSLDFGGDEQYF,TGTGCCAGCAGCTTAGATTTTGGTGGGGACGAGCAGTACTTC
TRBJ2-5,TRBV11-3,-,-,CASSLGDGQETQYF,TGTGCCAGCAGCTTAGGCGACGGCCAAGAGACCCAGTACTTC
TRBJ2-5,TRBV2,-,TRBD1,CAIPGQGAKETQYF,TGTGCCATTCCGGGACAGGGGGCGAAAGAGACCCAGTACTTC
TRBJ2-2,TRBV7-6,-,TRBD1,CASSLGDRGSTGELFF,TGTGCCAGCAGCTTAGGGGACAGGGGGTCGACCGGGGAGCTGTTTTTT
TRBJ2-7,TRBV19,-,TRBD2,CASSPTSGNSYEQYF,TGTGCCAGTAGTCCGACTAGCGGGAATTCCTACGAGCAGTACTTC
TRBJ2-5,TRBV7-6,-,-,CASSLAFRVQETQYF,TGTGCCAGCAGCTTAGCGTTCCGGGTCCAAGAGACCCAGTACTTC
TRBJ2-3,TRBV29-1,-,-,CSVGEGGGDTQYF,TGCAGCGTTGGGGAGGGAGGGGGAGATACGCAGTATTTT
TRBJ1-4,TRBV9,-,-,CASSATGSWGEKLFF,TGTGCCAGCAGCGCCACAGGCTCGTGGGGTGAAAAACTGTTTTTT
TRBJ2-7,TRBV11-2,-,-,CASSTSSGADHHNSYEQYF,TGTGCCAGCAGCACCTCATCAGGGGCGGACCACCACAACTCCTACGAGCAGTACTTC
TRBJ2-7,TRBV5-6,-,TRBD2,CASSHLGAGGPYEQYF,TGTGCCAGCAGCCACTTGGGAGCGGGAGGGCCCTACGAGCAGTACTTC
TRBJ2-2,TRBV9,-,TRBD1,CASSVDGTGYAGELFF,TGTGCCAGCAGCGTAGATGGGACAGGGTATGCCGGGGAGCTGTTTTTT
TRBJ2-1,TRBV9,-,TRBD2,CASSVDTSGASYNEQFF,TGTGCCAGCAGCGTAGATACTAGCGGGGCCTCCTACAATGAGCAGTTCTTC
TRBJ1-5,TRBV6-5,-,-,CASSSDGDQPQHF,TGTGCCAGCAGTTCAGACGGAGATCAGCCCCAGCATTTT
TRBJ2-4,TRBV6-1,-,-,CASSSAVLAKNIQYF,TGTGCCAGCAGTTCAGCGGTATTAGCCAAAAACATTCAGTACTTC
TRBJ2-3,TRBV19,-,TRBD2,CASSIRGRMDTQYF,TGTGCCAGTAGTATCCGCGGGAGAATGGATACGCAGTATTTT
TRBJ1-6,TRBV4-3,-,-,CASSQEVVSPLHF,TGCGCCAGCAGCCAAGAGGTGGTTTCACCCCTCCACTTT
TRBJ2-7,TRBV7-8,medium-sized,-,CASSENNYEQYF,TGTGCCAGCAGCGAGAACAACTACGAGCAGTACTTC
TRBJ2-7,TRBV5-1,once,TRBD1,CASSSDWDSSYEQYF,TGCGCCAGCAGCTCGGACTGGGACAGCTCCTACGAGCAGTACTTC
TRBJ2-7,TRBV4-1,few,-,CASSQGPAHLSYEQYF,TGCGCCAGCAGCCAAGGGCCGGCTCACCTGTCCTACGAGCAGTACTTC
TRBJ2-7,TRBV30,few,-,CAWSAEAEQYF,TGTGCCTGGAGTGCCGAAGCCGAGCAGTACTTC
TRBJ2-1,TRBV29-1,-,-,CSVEEFNEQFF,TGCAGCGTTGAAGAGTTTAATGAGCAGTTCTTC
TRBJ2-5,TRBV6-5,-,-,CASSYSETQYF,TGTGCCAGCAGTTACTCGGAGACCCAGTACTTC